These 26 T cell receptor beta chains share one sample of origin, sequenced in a study of Ad26.COV2.S vaccination and SARS-CoV-2 variants. Treatment defined: 19 received Ad26.COV2.S at low or high dose, single or two shots; about 5 received placebo; per-sample allocation not given. Day 63 after the first vaccine or placebo injection was the time point for sampling. Sequencing used immunoSEQ multiplex PCR; TCRdb keeps in-frame clones, though not all of them. The table shows 400,000 to 450,000 clones, with approximately 90% occurring only once. Sequencing was performed on peripheral blood, taken in a trial of Ad26.COV2.S vaccine versus placebo. The receptors were gathered from a person aged 18-60 years who received the Ad26.COV2.S COVID-19 vaccine or a placebo.

This rearrangement joins TRBV5-4 to TRBJ1-6, with unresolved D. V was pared by 1 base and J by 5 bases, with 7 bases between. Germline loops: CDR1 SGHNT, CDR2 YYREEE (reference sequence). The CDR3 runs 14 residues. The CDR3 loop reads CASSLRFNNSPLHF. In nucleotides, the CDR3 is TGTGCCAGCAGCTTGCGGTTTAATAATTCACCCCTCCACTTT.

The chain combines TRBV5-1 with TRBJ1-1; 7 bases are shared with TRBD1. Trimming cost V 2 bases and J 2 bases; bases outside gene matches: 3. The CDR3 runs to 14 residues. Germline V gives CDR1 SGHRS, CDR2 YFSETQ. Here the CDR3 DNA reads TGCGCCAGCAGCTTATGGGACAGTAACACTGAAGCTTTCTTT. Translated: CASSLWDSNTEAFF. Complete variable domain (other parts from reference TRBV5-1 and TRBJ1-1): KAGVTQTPRYLIKTRGQQVTLSCSPISGHRSVSWYQQTPGQGLQFLFEYFSETQRNKGNFPGRFSGRQFSNSRSEMNVSTLELGDSALYLCASSLWDSNTEAFFGQGTRLTVV.

Comment on this clone: At the DNA level, this CDR3 is encoded by other sequences in the same sample as well. The V gene is TRBV5-1, the J gene TRBJ2-1, with no clear D. This CDR3 has 13 amino acids. Trimming shortened V by 2 bases and J by 4 bases, and 7 bases separated the two germline ends. Germline CDR1 is SGHRS and CDR2 is YFSETQ. This CDR3 is CASSFSEYNEQFF. For the CDR3, the DNA is TGCGCCAGCAGCTTCAGCGAATACAATGAGCAGTTCTTC.

The chain uses TRBV3-1 (or the pseudogene TRBV3-2) and TRBJ2-1; no firm D call. V was shortened by 2 bases and J by 5 bases, with 10 bases between the two germline ends. CDR3 size: 14 residues. The germline V gene has CDR1 LGHDT and CDR2 YNNKEL (reference sequence). DNA for the CDR3: TGTGCCAGCAGCCAAACAAGGGCCCACAATGAGCAGTTCTTC. Its translation is CASSQTRAHNEQFF.

This chain uses TRBV11-2 with TRBJ2-7; tentative D call: TRBD1 (6 bases). V gave up 5 bases and J gave up 0 bases, with 14 bases separating them. This CDR3 region has 15 residues. Germline loops: CDR1 SGHAT, CDR2 FQNNGV. The CDR3 protein is CASSRDRFSSYEQYF. The CDR3 DNA sequence: TGTGCCAGCAGCAGAGACAGGTTCAGCTCCTACGAGCAGTACTTC.

The chain recombines TRBV10-1 with TRBJ2-1; 7 bases match TRBD2. Germline values: CDR1 WNHNN, CDR2 SYGVQD (reference sequence). The V and J ends lost 4 bases and 8 bases, in that order; junction bases with no gene match: 8. This CDR3 has 14 residues. This CDR3 is CASSASGMGDEQFF. Here the CDR3 DNA reads TGCGCCAGCAGTGCCAGCGGGATGGGGGATGAGCAGTTCTTC.

The rearrangement uses TRBV20-1 and TRBJ2-1; D is unresolved. The CDR3 contains 12 residues. The germline V and J ends were trimmed by 3 bases and 3 bases, with 6 bases remaining between them. Germline V gene lookup returns CDR1 DFQATT and CDR2 SNEGSKA (reference sequence). The CDR3, as DNA: TGCAGTGCTAGTGACTTCTACAATGAGCAGTTCTTC. Its translation: CSASDFYNEQFF.

The chain is built from TRBV11-2 and TRBJ1-4, with D possibly TRBD1 on 5 matching bases. Trimming removed 2 bases from V and 7 bases from J, with 20 bases in between. In germline, CDR1 is SGHAT, CDR2 FQNNGV. The CDR3 consists of 17 residues. The CDR3 loop is CASSLNGIGGISEKLFF. The CDR3 nucleotides read TGTGCCAGCAGCTTAAACGGCATCGGGGGGATTAGTGAAAAACTGTTTTTT. Using reference TRBV11-2 and TRBJ1-4 for the parts outside the CDR3, the full variable domain is EAGVAQSPRYKIIEKRQSVAFWCNPISGHATLYWYQQILGQGPKLLIQFQNNGVVDDSQLPKDRFSAERLKGVDSTLKIQPAKLEDSAVYLCASSLNGIGGISEKLFFGSGTQLSVL.

V and J are TRBV6-5 and TRBJ2-3; TRBD1 aligns across 11 bases. The germline V gene encodes CDR1 MNHEY and CDR2 SVGAGI. CDR3 length: 14 amino acids. V was clipped by 6 bases and J by 5 bases; unmatched bases: 4. CDR3 loop: CASSPGTGGDTQYF. CDR3 sequence (DNA): TGTGCCAGCAGCCCCGGGACAGGGGGAGATACGCAGTATTTT.

The chain combines TRBV9 with TRBJ1-2, with 12 bases matching TRBD1. The CDR3 is made up of 19 amino acids. The V gene end was trimmed by 3 bases and the J gene end by 0 bases; junction bases not matched to a gene: 12. In germline, CDR1 is SGDLS, CDR2 YYNGEE. CDR3 DNA sequence: TGTGCCAGCAGCGCCAACCGGGACAGGGGGCCCCTAGCTAACTATGGCTACACCTTC. It yields the protein CASSANRDRGPLANYGYTF.

A single count supports this clone. This sequence joins TRBV4-1 and TRBJ2-1; 12 nucleotides line up with TRBD2. The germline CDR1 and CDR2 sequences are MGHRA and YSYEKL. The CDR3 runs 17 residues. Unmatched junction bases numbered 5, after V lost 2 bases and J lost 3 bases. Here the CDR3 DNA reads TGCGCCAGCAGCCAAACCCCGACTAGCGGGAGCTACAATGAGCAGTTCTTC. Translated: CASSQTPTSGSYNEQFF.

The chain carries TRBV18 and TRBJ2-1; D call uncertain. The CDR3 consists of 14 residues. Germline V gene lookup returns CDR1 KGHSH and CDR2 LQKENI. V gave up 3 bases and J gave up 5 bases, with 11 bases separating them. The CDR3 spells CASSPGDKHNEQFF. CDR3 bases: TGTGCCAGCTCACCGGGTGACAAACACAATGAGCAGTTCTTC.

V is TRBV19 and J is TRBJ2-3; 8 bases line up with TRBD1. The CDR3 totals 13 residues. The junction had 3 bases not matched to a gene; V was cut back by 7 bases and J by 3 bases. CDR1 LNHDA and CDR2 SQIVND come from the germline V gene (reference sequence). The CDR3 is CASKDRGTDTQYF. Written as DNA, the CDR3 is TGTGCCAGTAAAGACAGGGGAACAGATACGCAGTATTTT.

This clone was seen once. The chain is built from TRBV19 and TRBJ2-7; D is tentatively TRBD1 or TRBD2 (5 bases each). CDR3 length equals 14 residues. Germline assignment: CDR1 LNHDA and CDR2 SQIVND (reference sequence). The ends were cut back, 5 bases at V and 3 bases at J, with 14 bases in the middle. CDR3 nucleotides: TGTGCCAGTAGTTTCACCCGAGGGGACTACGAGCAGTACTTC. Encoded protein: CASSFTRGDYEQYF.

The V gene is TRBV29-1, the J gene TRBJ1-6; TRBD1 matches at 8 bases. J gave up 8 bases and V 0 bases, and 3 bases lay outside the gene matches. Germline lookup yields CDR1 SQVTM and CDR2 ANQGSEA. The CDR3 is made up of 14 amino acids. CDR3 nucleotide sequence: TGCAGCGTTGAAGACGGGACAGGAGATTCACCCCTCCACTTT. Protein sequence: CSVEDGTGDSPLHF.

V is TRBV25-1 and J is TRBJ2-1; TRBD2 aligns across 7 bases. Germline V gene sequence: CDR1 MGHDK, CDR2 SYGVNS. The CDR3 sequence is 15 residues long. The junction had 8 bases not matched to a gene; V was cut back by 2 bases and J by 7 bases. The CDR3 protein is CASSEHGGRGNEQFF. For the CDR3, the DNA is TGTGCCAGCAGTGAACACGGCGGGAGAGGGAATGAGCAGTTCTTC.

The chain has TRBV7-3 and TRBJ2-4; no firm D call. Germline V CDR1 and CDR2: SGHTA, FQGTGA. Trimming cost V 2 bases and J 3 bases, with 5 bases left between them. This CDR3 region has 13 residues. CDR3 bases: TGTGCCAGCAGCTTATCGGGCAAAAACATTCAGTACTTC. Translating it yields CASSLSGKNIQYF.

The genes are TRBV6-6 and TRBJ2-7, with TRBD1 as a possible D gene (5 bases). Germline CDR1 and CDR2: MNHNY and SVGAGI (reference sequence). The CDR3 length is 13 residues. Trimming pared 6 bases from V and 0 bases from J, leaving 9 bases between. CDR3 amino acids: CASSRQFSYEQYF. CDR3 sequence (DNA): TGTGCCAGCAGCCGACAGTTCTCCTACGAGCAGTACTTC.

This chain uses TRBV6-5 with TRBJ1-1; the D gene is possibly TRBD1 (6 bases). Germline V CDR1 and CDR2: MNHEY, SVGAGI. This CDR3 is built from 15 residues. Trimming stripped 4 bases from V and 6 bases from J, with 18 bases between. CDR3 DNA: TGTGCCAGCAGTTCCGGGGCGGGGGCCCCCGCTGAAGCTTTCTTT. This codes for CASSSGAGAPAEAFF.

This clone came up once. A read error may produce the germline difference seen at one junction end. The V call is TRBV28, the J call TRBJ2-1; TRBD1 matches at 11 bases. CDR1 is MDHEN, CDR2 SYDVKM, per germline. This CDR3 spans 14 amino acids. CDR3 DNA: TGTGCCAGCAGTTCGGGGACAGGGGGTTTGGTTGAGGTCTTC. Translating gives CASSSGTGGLVEVF. Full variable domain (rest looked up from reference TRBV28 and TRBJ2-1): DVKVTQSSRYLVKRTGEKVFLECVQDMDHENMFWYRQDPGLGLRLIYFSYDVKMKEKGDIPEGYSVSREKKERFSLILESASTNQTSMYLCASSSGTGGLVEVFGPGTRLTVL.

The J gene is TRBJ1-2, the V gene TRBV12-3 or TRBV12-4; the D is unclear. CDR3 size: 12 residues. The V end was cut by 5 bases, the J end by 6 bases, with 10 bases between. This CDR3 is CASSPNGDGYTF. CDR3 DNA: TGTGCCAGCAGTCCCAATGGGGATGGCTACACCTTC.

The chain combines TRBV24-1 with TRBJ2-1, with 9 positions matching TRBD1. V lost 4 bases and J lost 7; bases outside the gene matches: 7. The CDR3 covers 15 residues. Per germline, CDR1 KGHDR and CDR2 SFDVKD. CDR3 nucleotides: TGTGCCACCAGTGACCAGGGACAGGGTAGGAATGAGCAGTTCTTC. Translated, it gives CATSDQGQGRNEQFF.

Concerning this clone itself: This specimen includes other DNA sequences encoding the same CDR3. V and J are TRBV5-1 and TRBJ1-1; unclear D gene. Germline lookup yields CDR1 SGHRS and CDR2 YFSETQ. CDR3 length: 11 residues. Trimming cost V 2 bases and J 5 bases, with 4 bases left between them. This CDR3 reads CASSLDTEAFF. The DNA of the CDR3 is TGCGCCAGCAGCTTAGATACTGAAGCTTTCTTT.

This rearrangement joins TRBV24-1 to TRBJ1-2, with a tentative D call TRBD1 (5 bases). The CDR3 spans 15 residues. Germline V gene lookup returns CDR1 KGHDR and CDR2 SFDVKD. The germline V and J ends were trimmed by 4 bases and 4 bases, with 15 bases remaining between them. CDR3 protein: CATSDPTPGGYGYTF. The CDR3 DNA is TGTGCCACCAGTGACCCTACCCCCGGGGGCTATGGCTACACCTTC.

The chain has TRBV4-3 and TRBJ2-5, with D perhaps matching TRBD2 (5 bases). V lost 4 bases to trimming and J lost 4 bases, with 16 bases between them. The CDR3 loop spans 15 amino acids. The germline V gene has CDR1 LGHNA and CDR2 YSLEER. The CDR3 is CASSPRLYSVETQYF. CDR3 nucleotides: TGCGCCAGCAGCCCAAGACTATATAGCGTAGAGACCCAGTACTTC.

The CDR3 loop reads CASSPSEVRYTEAFF. The CDR3 region has the DNA TGTGCCAGCAGCCCATCGGAGGTCAGGTACACTGAAGCTTTCTTT. V gene TRBV4-2 combines with J gene TRBJ1-1, with unresolved D. V was pared by 4 bases and J by 3 bases, with 15 bases between. Germline CDR1 is LGHNA and CDR2 is YNFKEQ. The CDR3 totals 15 residues.